This T cell receptor beta chain was documented in a study of cytomegalovirus exposure and HLA in healthy donors. About the research overall: HLA-typed donors contributed about 85 million unique TCRs, which were held in an early data release.

It was with 60 Vbeta and 13 Jbeta primers that the PCR ran. Repertoires were generated with immunoSEQ multiplex PCR, while TCRdb's copy carries only in-frame clones and drops some. The table includes about 140,000 clones, 75% to 90% detected once. Broader study findings: Specificity for CMV antigens was confirmed in vitro for three of the CMV-associated chains.

CDR3 length: 16 amino acids. CDR1 MDHEN and CDR2 SYDVKM come from the germline V gene. Losses at the gene ends were 4 bases for V and 4 bases for J; bases not matched to a gene: 8. Note on this clone: The target antigen is unknown.

The chain carries TRBV28 and TRBJ2-1; 9 nucleotides match TRBD2. The sequence derives from a female donor in good health and CMV-seronegative. Sequenced input: PBMCs. In nucleotides, the CDR3 is TGTGCCAGCAGTTCCCTCATAGCGGGAGCTTACAATGAGCAGTTCTTC. As protein: CASSSLIAGAYNEQFF. The variable domain in full, completed from reference TRBV28 and TRBJ2-1, reads DVKVTQSSRYLVKRTGEKVFLECVQDMDHENMFWYRQDPGLGLRLIYFSYDVKMKEKGDIPEGYSVSREKKERFSLILESASTNQTSMYLCASSSLIAGAYNEQFFGPGTRLTVL.